Presented here are 14 T cell receptor beta chains from one specimen sequenced in a study of T cell responses to AZD1222 COVID-19 vaccine. Generated by immunoSEQ multiplex PCR, the TCRdb table keeps only in-frame clones and is missing some. The sample contains 70,000 or so clones, roughly 84% of which appear only once. The starting material was peripheral blood, obtained on day 0 of AZD1222 vaccination. Every receptor here comes from an adult in good health.

The chain has TRBV6-4 and TRBJ2-7; tentatively, D is TRBD1 (5 bases). This CDR3 spans 14 amino acids. Per the germline V gene, CDR1 is MRHNA and CDR2 is SNTAGT. V was clipped by 3 bases and J by 2 bases, with 11 bases between them. CDR3: CASSEWQGPYEQYF. CDR3 sequence (DNA): TGTGCCAGCAGTGAGTGGCAGGGCCCCTACGAGCAGTACTTC.

The chain links TRBV29-1 to TRBJ1-2; D ambiguous. CDR1 and CDR2 from the germline V gene are SQVTM and ANQGSEA. This CDR3 is 12 amino acids long. V lost 8 bases to trimming and J lost 3 bases, with 13 bases between them. Here the CDR3 DNA reads TGCAGCCTATCACAAGGCGACTATGGCTACACCTTC. It is translated as CSLSQGDYGYTF.

The V and J genes are TRBV27 and TRBJ1-2; no definite D call. Germline CDR1 reads MNHEY; CDR2 reads SMNVEV (reference sequence). This CDR3 comprises 13 residues. Trimming left V 5 bases short and J 7 bases short, with 14 bases between. The CDR3 DNA is TGTGCCAGCAGTGCCGGGTTAGCACGTGGCTACACCTTC. Protein sequence: CASSAGLARGYTF.

The chain couples TRBV5-5 to TRBJ1-2, with TRBD1 identical over 9 bases. The V segment lost 2 bases and the J segment 3 bases; nucleotides outside the gene matches: 2. CDR1 and CDR2 from the germline V gene are SGHKS and YYEKEE (reference sequence). This CDR3 has 14 residues. DNA for the CDR3: TGTGCCAGCAGCTTACAGGGGGCCTACTATGGCTACACCTTC. Protein: CASSLQGAYYGYTF.

J is TRBJ2-1 and V is TRBV29-1; tentatively, D is TRBD1 or TRBD2 (7 bases each). The germline V gene has CDR1 SQVTM and CDR2 ANQGSEA. The CDR3 spans 14 residues. V was cut by 7 bases and J by 7 bases, with 20 bases left in between. The CDR3 DNA reads TGCAGCGGAGACGTTGGGAGGGGGCGAAATGAGCAGTTCTTC. Amino acids: CSGDVGRGRNEQFF.

V and J are TRBV3-1 (or the pseudogene TRBV3-2) and TRBJ2-3; a possible D gene is TRBD2 (7 bases). The CDR3 is made up of 14 amino acids. Looked up from germline, CDR1 is LGHDT and CDR2 is YNNKEL (reference sequence). V was clipped by 2 bases and J by 6 bases, with 12 bases between them. As DNA, the CDR3 is TGTGCCAGCAGCCAACGGGGGGCCATGGATACGCAGTATTTT. This codes for CASSQRGAMDTQYF.

The chain links TRBV6-6 to TRBJ2-7; D unresolved. The CDR3 covers 11 residues. V was trimmed by 8 bases and J by 3 bases, leaving 8 bases between them. From germline, CDR1 is MNHNY and CDR2 SVGAGI (reference sequence). The CDR3 region has the DNA TGTGCCAGCGGGTTTGTCTACGAGCAGTACTTC. Amino acid sequence: CASGFVYEQYF.

As DNA, the CDR3 is TGTGCCTGGAGTCCACTACAGGGGAGGACTGAAGCTTTCTTT. Translating gives CAWSPLQGRTEAFF. This rearrangement joins TRBV30 to TRBJ1-1; 7 positions agree with TRBD1. The CDR3 runs to 14 residues. Germline V gene sequence: CDR1 GTSNPN, CDR2 SVGIG (reference sequence). Trimming at V came to 2 bases and at J to 5 bases, leaving 8 bases not matched to a gene.

The rearrangement uses TRBV7-3 and TRBJ1-2; 8 bases map to TRBD1. Unmatched junction bases numbered 7, after V lost 5 bases and J lost 8 bases. CDR1 is SGHTA, CDR2 FQGTGA, per germline. The CDR3 has 13 amino acids. Written as DNA, the CDR3 is TGTGCCAGCAGCCGGACAGGGAACGGGGGCTACACCTTC. The encoded protein is CASSRTGNGGYTF. Full variable domain (remainder filled in from reference TRBV7-3 and TRBJ1-2): GAGVSQTPSNKVTEKGKYVELRCDPISGHTALYWYRQSLGQGPEFLIYFQGTGAADDSGLPNDRFFAVRPEGSVSTLKIQRTERGDSAVYLCASSRTGNGGYTFGSGTRLTVV.

This sequence joins TRBV30 and TRBJ1-2; TRBD1 matches at 8 bases. The CDR3 covers 12 residues. Trimming took 4 bases from V and 4 from J; bases not matched to a gene: 2. In germline, CDR1 is GTSNPN, CDR2 SVGIG (reference sequence). The CDR3 DNA reads TGTGCCTGGACAGGGGGCCTCTATGGCTACACCTTC. Protein product: CAWTGGLYGYTF.

The chain carries TRBV29-1 and TRBJ1-1, with D maybe TRBD1 (6 bases). CDR3 length: 14 amino acids. Germline V gene lookup returns CDR1 SQVTM and CDR2 ANQGSEA. V lost 3 bases, J lost 5 bases, and 16 bases lay in between. The DNA of the CDR3 is TGCAGCGTTGAGTTCGAGGGGGTCGGTACTGAAGCTTTCTTT. Translating gives CSVEFEGVGTEAFF.

The chain links TRBV11-2 to TRBJ2-1; the D gene is possibly TRBD1 (6 bases). The germline V gene encodes CDR1 SGHAT and CDR2 FQNNGV. The V and J ends lost 3 bases and 0 bases respectively, with 9 bases between them. This CDR3 is 15 amino acids long. Here the CDR3 reads CASSFDRSSYNEQFF. CDR3 sequence (DNA): TGTGCCAGCAGCTTCGACAGGAGCTCCTACAATGAGCAGTTCTTC. The full variable domain, completed using reference TRBV11-2 and TRBJ2-1, is EAGVAQSPRYKIIEKRQSVAFWCNPISGHATLYWYQQILGQGPKLLIQFQNNGVVDDSQLPKDRFSAERLKGVDSTLKIQPAKLEDSAVYLCASSFDRSSYNEQFFGPGTRLTVL.

V usage is TRBV27 and J usage is TRBJ2-7, with no clear D. Germline-derived CDR1 and CDR2 are MNHEY and SMNVEV (reference sequence). This CDR3 has 11 amino acids. The V gene lost 4 bases and the J gene lost 4 bases, with 5 bases spanning the gap. As DNA, the CDR3 is TGTGCCAGCAGTTCAAAATACGAGCAGTACTTC. As protein: CASSSKYEQYF.

The genes are TRBV19 and TRBJ1-2; tentatively, D is TRBD1 (5 bases). Germline V gene data show CDR1 as LNHDA and CDR2 as SQIVND (reference sequence). This CDR3 is 14 amino acids long. The V and J ends lost 5 bases and 2 bases respectively, with 12 bases between them. The CDR3 DNA reads TGTGCCAGTAGTCCTCAGACAGACAACTATGGCTACACCTTC. This gives the protein CASSPQTDNYGYTF.